Following are 6 T cell receptor beta chains from one sample sequenced in a study of cytomegalovirus exposure and HLA in healthy donors. The PCR employed 60 Vbeta primers together with 13 Jbeta primers. TCRdb keeps only in-frame clones here, not all; method: immunoSEQ multiplex PCR. This sample has tens of thousands of clones; approximately 80% occur once, and the top ten carry around 4%. The sample comprised PBMCs. Source of these receptors: a man aged 30-40 years in good health and CMV-seronegative.

V gene TRBV15 combines with J gene TRBJ2-2; TRBD2 matches 10 bases. V dropped 3 bases and J dropped 7; count of bases not matched to a gene: 8. Germline values: CDR1 LNHNV, CDR2 YYDKDF (reference sequence). This CDR3 is 16 amino acids long. The CDR3 here is CATSSSSGSVGGELFF. The CDR3, as DNA: TGTGCCACCAGCAGCTCTAGCGGGAGTGTCGGCGGGGAGCTGTTTTTT.

The V call is TRBV19, the J call TRBJ2-5; tentatively, D is TRBD1 (6 bases). Germline values: CDR1 LNHDA, CDR2 SQIVND (reference sequence). Trimming removed 7 bases from V and 5 bases from J, with 14 bases in between. This CDR3 contains 13 residues. The CDR3 DNA sequence: TGTGCCAGTACCCCTACAGGGTCCGAGACCCAGTACTTC. Its protein product is CASTPTGSETQYF.

The chain links TRBV19 to TRBJ1-5, with D unresolved. Germline CDR1 reads LNHDA; CDR2 reads SQIVND (reference sequence). V was trimmed by 3 bases and J by 5 bases, leaving 11 bases between them. CDR3 length: 14 amino acids. The CDR3 nucleotides are TGTGCCAGTAGTATCGGGGTCGGGGATCAGCCCCAGCATTTT. This gives the protein CASSIGVGDQPQHF.

The chain recombines TRBV14 with TRBJ1-5; a weak D match, TRBD1 (6 bases). V lost 2 bases, J lost 0 bases, and 11 bases lay in between. This CDR3 spans 16 amino acids. CDR1 is SGHDN, CDR2 FVKESK, per germline. The CDR3 region has the DNA TGTGCCAGCAGCCAACAGGGGTTGGCTAGCAATCAGCCCCAGCATTTT. Its translation: CASSQQGLASNQPQHF.

The rearrangement links TRBV11-2 to TRBJ2-3; the D gene is possibly TRBD1 (6 bases). The CDR3 has 14 residues. Trimming removed 5 bases from V and 6 bases from J, with 15 bases in between. The germline V gene has CDR1 SGHAT and CDR2 FQNNGV. The CDR3 sequence is CASSPGQQGDTQYF. CDR3 sequence (DNA): TGTGCCAGCAGCCCCGGACAGCAGGGGGATACGCAGTATTTT.

The chain has TRBV4-1 and TRBJ2-6, with a possible D match to TRBD2 (6 bases). Germline V gene lookup returns CDR1 MGHRA and CDR2 YSYEKL. This CDR3 spans 15 amino acids. V was clipped by 4 bases and J by 3 bases, with 10 bases between them. The CDR3 DNA sequence: TGCGCCAGCAGCCGGGGAGCGGGTGGGGCCAACGTCCTGACTTTC. It is translated as CASSRGAGGANVLTF.